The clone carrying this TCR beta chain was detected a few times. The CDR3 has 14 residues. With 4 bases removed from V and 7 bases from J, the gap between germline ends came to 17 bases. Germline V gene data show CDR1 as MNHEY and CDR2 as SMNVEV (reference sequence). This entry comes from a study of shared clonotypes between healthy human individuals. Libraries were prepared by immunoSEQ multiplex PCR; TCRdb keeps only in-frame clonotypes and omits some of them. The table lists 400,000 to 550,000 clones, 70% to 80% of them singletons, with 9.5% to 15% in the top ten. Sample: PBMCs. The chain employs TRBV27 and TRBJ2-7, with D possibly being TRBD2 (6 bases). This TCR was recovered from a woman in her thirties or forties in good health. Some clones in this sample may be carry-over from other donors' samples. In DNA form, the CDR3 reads TGTGCCAGCAGTTCCCGGGACCACGGGGGAGAGCAGTACTTC. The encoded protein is CASSSRDHGGEQYF.